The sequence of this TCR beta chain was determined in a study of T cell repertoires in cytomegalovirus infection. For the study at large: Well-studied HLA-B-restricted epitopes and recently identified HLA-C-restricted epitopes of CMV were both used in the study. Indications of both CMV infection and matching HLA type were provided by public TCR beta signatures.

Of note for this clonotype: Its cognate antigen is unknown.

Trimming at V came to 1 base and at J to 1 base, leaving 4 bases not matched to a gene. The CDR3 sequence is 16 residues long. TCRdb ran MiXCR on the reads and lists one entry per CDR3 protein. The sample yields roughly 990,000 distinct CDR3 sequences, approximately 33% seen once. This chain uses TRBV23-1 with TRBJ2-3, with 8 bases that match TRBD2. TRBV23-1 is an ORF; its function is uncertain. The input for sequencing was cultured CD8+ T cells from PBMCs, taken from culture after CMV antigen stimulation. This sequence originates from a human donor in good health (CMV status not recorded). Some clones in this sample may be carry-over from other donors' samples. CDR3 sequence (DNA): TGCGCCAGCAGTCAATGGGATAGCGGGGGCACAGATACGCAGTATTTT. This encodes CASSQWDSGGTDTQYF.